Listed below are T cell receptor beta chains from one sample, sequenced in a study of regulatory T cells in long-lasting Graves disease. TCRdb re-derived calls from the multiplex PCR reads in MiXCR, one entry per CDR3 protein. Of hundreds of thousands of distinct CDR3 sequences in the sample, about 22% were seen once. Sequenced here: peripheral blood mononuclear cells (PBMCs), sampled when the disease was refractory, from a patient treated with antithyroid drugs. The receptors stem from a female donor with Graves disease. Both conserved end residues are part of each CDR3. A D gene is named only where the DNA matches it firmly. Clone size appears in some rows only: once, few, many, or a class for an expanded clone.

clone size: -; J gene: TRBJ2-5; D gene: TRBD1; V gene: TRBV30; CDR3 DNA: TGTGCCTGGATCGACAGGGGCCAAGAGACCCAGTACTTC; CDR3 protein: CAWIDRGQETQYF
clone size: -; J gene: TRBJ2-7; D gene: -; V gene: TRBV11-3; CDR3 DNA: TGTGCCAGCAGCGCCGGCGGTCAGGGAACCTACGAGCAGTACTTC; CDR3 protein: CASSAGGQGTYEQYF
clone size: -; J gene: TRBJ1-2; D gene: -; V gene: TRBV18; CDR3 DNA: TGTGCCAGCTCAGGGACGGAGCTTAACTATGGCTACACCTTC; CDR3 protein: CASSGTELNYGYTF
clone size: many; J gene: TRBJ1-5; D gene: -; V gene: TRBV2; CDR3 DNA: TGTGCCAGCAGTGGAGAAGCCTATCAGCCCCAGCATTTT; CDR3 protein: CASSGEAYQPQHF
clone size: -; J gene: TRBJ1-2; D gene: TRBD1; V gene: TRBV5-6; CDR3 DNA: TGTGCCAGCAGCTTGGGAAGGGGGCAGGGAGGCTACACCTTC; CDR3 protein: CASSLGRGQGGYTF
clone size: few; J gene: TRBJ2-7; D gene: -; V gene: TRBV20-1; CDR3 DNA: TGCAGTGCTAGAGAGTCCCCGGGCTCACACTACGAGCAGTACTTC; CDR3 protein: CSARESPGSHYEQYF
clone size: -; J gene: TRBJ2-7; D gene: -; V gene: TRBV25-1; CDR3 DNA: TGTGCCAGCAGTGGACAGAACCCCCTTTACGAGCAGTACTTC; CDR3 protein: CASSGQNPLYEQYF
clone size: few; J gene: TRBJ1-1; D gene: TRBD1; V gene: TRBV19; CDR3 DNA: TGTGCCAGTAGTATGGACAGGGTGGGGACTGAAGCTTTCTTT; CDR3 protein: CASSMDRVGTEAFF
clone size: few; J gene: TRBJ2-5; D gene: -; V gene: TRBV20-1; CDR3 DNA: TGCAGTGCTAGGCCCGGGAGCATGGGAGAGACCCAGTACTTC; CDR3 protein: CSARPGSMGETQYF
clone size: -; J gene: TRBJ1-1; D gene: -; V gene: TRBV29-1; CDR3 DNA: TGCAGCGTCGGAGCGGATGGGGGTTCTGAAGCTTTCTTT; CDR3 protein: CSVGADGGSEAFF
clone size: many; J gene: TRBJ1-2; D gene: TRBD1; V gene: TRBV7-2; CDR3 DNA: TGTGCCAGCAGCTACCTGGGACAGGGAGGTGGCTACACCTTC; CDR3 protein: CASSYLGQGGGYTF
clone size: -; J gene: TRBJ2-5; D gene: -; V gene: TRBV7-9; CDR3 DNA: TGTGCCAGCAGTCTCTTAACAGGAGCCCAAGAGACCCAGTACTTC; CDR3 protein: CASSLLTGAQETQYF
clone size: many; J gene: TRBJ1-2; D gene: -; V gene: TRBV12-3/TRBV12-4; CDR3 DNA: TGTGCCAGCAGTTTAGCCGTGGATCGAGGCTACACCTTC; CDR3 protein: CASSLAVDRGYTF
clone size: few; J gene: TRBJ1-2; D gene: -; V gene: TRBV10-3; CDR3 DNA: TGTGCCATCAGTGAAGGGGCAGGGGTCTATGGCTACACCTTC; CDR3 protein: CAISEGAGVYGYTF
clone size: many; J gene: TRBJ2-5; D gene: TRBD1; V gene: TRBV2; CDR3 DNA: TGTGCCAGCGCAGCGGCGTACGGGACAGGGGGCAGGGAGACCCAGTACTTC; CDR3 protein: CASAAAYGTGGRETQYF
clone size: -; J gene: TRBJ2-6; D gene: -; V gene: TRBV28; CDR3 DNA: TGTGCCAGCGTGGACAGCCGCTCTGGGGCCAACGTCCTGACTTTC; CDR3 protein: CASVDSRSGANVLTF
clone size: few; J gene: TRBJ1-2; D gene: -; V gene: TRBV29-1; CDR3 DNA: TGCAGCGTTGAAGATCTTGCAGGGACGGGCTACACCTTC; CDR3 protein: CSVEDLAGTGYTF
clone size: few; J gene: TRBJ2-7; D gene: TRBD1; V gene: TRBV19; CDR3 DNA: TGTGCCAGTAGTATGGGGACAGCCCCGTACGAGCAGTACTTC; CDR3 protein: CASSMGTAPYEQYF
clone size: -; J gene: TRBJ1-2; D gene: -; V gene: TRBV19; CDR3 DNA: TGTGCCAGTAGTATCTCATACAGCATGCAGGGGCTATATGGCTACACCTTC; CDR3 protein: CASSISYSMQGLYGYTF
clone size: few; J gene: TRBJ2-7; D gene: -; V gene: TRBV20-1; CDR3 DNA: TGCAGTGCTTCCTACCACGAGCAGTACTTC; CDR3 protein: CSASYHEQYF
clone size: few; J gene: TRBJ1-1; D gene: -; V gene: TRBV18; CDR3 DNA: TGTGCCAGCTCACCCTACAGGGATGATGAAGCTTTCTTT; CDR3 protein: CASSPYRDDEAFF
clone size: many; J gene: TRBJ2-7; D gene: -; V gene: TRBV6-1; CDR3 DNA: TGTGCCAGCAGTCCCTGGGGTTCGACCCCCTACGAGCAGTACTTC; CDR3 protein: CASSPWGSTPYEQYF
clone size: many; J gene: TRBJ1-2; D gene: TRBD1; V gene: TRBV28; CDR3 DNA: TGTGCCAGCAGTCCCGGGACAGGGGGCGGTCGGCGCTACACCTTC; CDR3 protein: CASSPGTGGGRRYTF
clone size: -; J gene: TRBJ1-1; D gene: TRBD1; V gene: TRBV5-5; CDR3 DNA: TGTGCCAGCAGCTCCGGGACAGCCCAGAACACTGAAGCTTTCTTT; CDR3 protein: CASSSGTAQNTEAFF
clone size: many; J gene: TRBJ1-5; D gene: TRBD1; V gene: TRBV2; CDR3 DNA: TGTGCCAGCAGTTACACAGGGGGGTGGCAGCCCCAGCATTTT; CDR3 protein: CASSYTGGWQPQHF
clone size: few; J gene: TRBJ2-1; D gene: -; V gene: TRBV20-1; CDR3 DNA: TGCAGTGCTAACCGGGACTTTGAGGGCAATGAGCAGTTCTTC; CDR3 protein: CSANRDFEGNEQFF
clone size: few; J gene: TRBJ2-5; D gene: -; V gene: TRBV5-1; CDR3 DNA: TGCGCCAGCAGCTTTTTGGGGAGCCACTTCCCAGAGACCCAGTACTTC; CDR3 protein: CASSFLGSHFPETQYF
clone size: many; J gene: TRBJ1-5; D gene: -; V gene: TRBV29-1; CDR3 DNA: TGCAGCGTAGGTGACAGGAGCAATCAGCCCCAGCATTTT; CDR3 protein: CSVGDRSNQPQHF
clone size: few; J gene: TRBJ1-2; D gene: TRBD1; V gene: TRBV7-9; CDR3 DNA: TGTGCCAGCAGCCCACCAGGGACAGTCCGAGGCTACACCTTC; CDR3 protein: CASSPPGTVRGYTF
clone size: few; J gene: TRBJ1-2; D gene: TRBD1; V gene: TRBV5-1; CDR3 DNA: TGCGCCAGCAGCCCGGAGGGACAGGCCACTAACTATGGCTACACCTTC; CDR3 protein: CASSPEGQATNYGYTF
clone size: -; J gene: TRBJ1-1; D gene: -; V gene: TRBV15; CDR3 DNA: TGTGCCACCAGCAGAGTTCCGTTTCGGACTGAAGCTTTCTTT; CDR3 protein: CATSRVPFRTEAFF
clone size: -; J gene: TRBJ2-3; D gene: -; V gene: TRBV19; CDR3 DNA: TGTGCCAGTAGTCAAAGGGGGGCAGGGGAGGGAAGGGAATTGACAGATACGCAGTATTTT; CDR3 protein: CASSQRGAGEGRELTDTQYF
clone size: -; J gene: TRBJ1-2; D gene: -; V gene: TRBV6-1; CDR3 DNA: TGTGCCAGCAGTGAGGAGGGTGGGCCACCCCTCGGCTACACCTTC; CDR3 protein: CASSEEGGPPLGYTF
clone size: -; J gene: TRBJ2-1; D gene: TRBD1; V gene: TRBV6-2/TRBV6-3; CDR3 DNA: TGTGCCAGCAGTGGGACAGCAAGCTCCTACAATGAGCAGTTCTTC; CDR3 protein: CASSGTASSYNEQFF
clone size: few; J gene: TRBJ2-7; D gene: -; V gene: TRBV10-2; CDR3 DNA: TGCGCCAGCACCAGGGGAAATTCCTACGAGCAGTACTTC; CDR3 protein: CASTRGNSYEQYF
clone size: many; J gene: TRBJ2-7; D gene: TRBD2; V gene: TRBV10-3; CDR3 DNA: TGTGCCATCAGTAGACTAGCGGGGGACGAGCAGTACTTC; CDR3 protein: CAISRLAGDEQYF
clone size: few; J gene: TRBJ2-7; D gene: -; V gene: TRBV7-2; CDR3 DNA: TGTGCCAGCAGCCCCAGGGTTACCTCCTCCTACGAGCAGTACTTC; CDR3 protein: CASSPRVTSSYEQYF
clone size: few; J gene: TRBJ1-1; D gene: -; V gene: TRBV6-2/TRBV6-3; CDR3 DNA: TGTGCCAGCAGTTATTATGTGAACACTGAAGCTTTCTTT; CDR3 protein: CASSYYVNTEAFF
clone size: many; J gene: TRBJ2-7; D gene: -; V gene: TRBV12-5; CDR3 DNA: TGTGCTAGTGGAGACGGCTACGAGCAGTACTTC; CDR3 protein: CASGDGYEQYF
clone size: few; J gene: TRBJ1-6; D gene: -; V gene: TRBV30; CDR3 DNA: TGTGCCTGGCAAAATGGATCACCCCTCCACTTT; CDR3 protein: CAWQNGSPLHF
clone size: -; J gene: TRBJ2-1; D gene: TRBD2; V gene: TRBV28; CDR3 DNA: TGTGCCAGCAGGCATAGGACTAGCGGGACTGAGCAGTTCTTC; CDR3 protein: CASRHRTSGTEQFF
clone size: few; J gene: TRBJ2-7; D gene: -; V gene: TRBV5-1; CDR3 DNA: TGCGCCAGCAGCTTGGAAGTTGGGGGGACCTACGAGCAGTACTTC; CDR3 protein: CASSLEVGGTYEQYF
clone size: few; J gene: TRBJ2-4; D gene: TRBD2; V gene: TRBV7-2; CDR3 DNA: TGTGCCAGCAGCCCCCCGGGGGGTAGCGAAGCCATTCAGTACTTC; CDR3 protein: CASSPPGGSEAIQYF
clone size: many; J gene: TRBJ1-5; D gene: -; V gene: TRBV6-2/TRBV6-3; CDR3 DNA: TGTGCCAGCAGTCCGGGACGGTCGGGTCAGCCCCAGCATTTT; CDR3 protein: CASSPGRSGQPQHF
clone size: -; J gene: TRBJ2-7; D gene: -; V gene: TRBV30; CDR3 DNA: TGTGCCTGGGCACGGGGAAACTACGAGCAGTACTTC; CDR3 protein: CAWARGNYEQYF
clone size: -; J gene: TRBJ1-3; D gene: -; V gene: TRBV5-5; CDR3 DNA: TGTGCCAGCAGCTGGACGGAAAACACCATATATTTT; CDR3 protein: CASSWTENTIYF